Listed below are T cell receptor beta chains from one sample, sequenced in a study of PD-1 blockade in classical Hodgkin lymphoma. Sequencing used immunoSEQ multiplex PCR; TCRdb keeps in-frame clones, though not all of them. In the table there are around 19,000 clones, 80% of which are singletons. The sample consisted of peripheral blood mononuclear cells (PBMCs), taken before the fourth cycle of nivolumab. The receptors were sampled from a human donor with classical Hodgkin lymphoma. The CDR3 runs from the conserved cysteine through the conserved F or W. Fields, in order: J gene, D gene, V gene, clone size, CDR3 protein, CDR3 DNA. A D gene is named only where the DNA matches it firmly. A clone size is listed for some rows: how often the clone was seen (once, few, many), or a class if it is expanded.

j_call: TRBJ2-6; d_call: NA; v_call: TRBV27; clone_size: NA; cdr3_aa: CASSLSGAGANVLTF; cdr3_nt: TGTGCCAGCAGTTTATCGGGTGCTGGGGCCAACGTCCTGACTTTC
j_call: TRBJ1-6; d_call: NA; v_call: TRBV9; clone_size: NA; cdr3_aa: CASSVGLDNSPLHF; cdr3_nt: TGTGCCAGCAGCGTCGGACTGGACAATTCACCCCTCCACTTT
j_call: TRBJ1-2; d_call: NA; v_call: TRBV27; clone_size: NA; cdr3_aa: CASSLSPRGVIHYGYTF; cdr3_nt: TGTGCCAGCAGTTTAAGCCCCCGGGGGGTGATCCACTATGGCTACACCTTC
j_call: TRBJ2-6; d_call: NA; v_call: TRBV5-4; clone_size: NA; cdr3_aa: CASSPPASGANVLTF; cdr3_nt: TGTGCCAGCAGCCCCCCGGCTTCCGGGGCCAACGTCCTGACTTTC
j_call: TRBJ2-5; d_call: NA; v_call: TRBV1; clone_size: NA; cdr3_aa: CTSSTGETQYF; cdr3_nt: TGCACCAGCAGTACAGGGGAGACCCAGTACTTC
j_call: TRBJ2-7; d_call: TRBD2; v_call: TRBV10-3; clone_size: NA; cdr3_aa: CAIALVAGGPSYEQYF; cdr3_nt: TGTGCCATCGCCCTGGTGGCGGGAGGTCCCTCCTACGAGCAGTACTTC
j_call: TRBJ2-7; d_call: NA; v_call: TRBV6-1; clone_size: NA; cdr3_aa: CASSLHREFYEQYF; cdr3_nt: TGTGCCAGCAGTCTTCACAGGGAATTCTACGAGCAGTACTTC
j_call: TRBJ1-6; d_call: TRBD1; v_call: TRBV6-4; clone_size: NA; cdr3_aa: CASSDRTGGGSPLHF; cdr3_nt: TGTGCCAGCAGTGACCGGACAGGGGGCGGTTCACCCCTCCACTTT
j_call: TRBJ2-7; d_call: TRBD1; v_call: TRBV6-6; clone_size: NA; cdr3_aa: CASSPSGTGGYEQYF; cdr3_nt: TGTGCCAGCAGCCCATCCGGGACAGGGGGTTACGAGCAGTACTTC
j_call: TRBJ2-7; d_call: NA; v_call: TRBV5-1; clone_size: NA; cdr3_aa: CASSLGAGYTYEQYF; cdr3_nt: TGCGCCAGCAGCTTGGGGGCGGGGTACACCTACGAGCAGTACTTC
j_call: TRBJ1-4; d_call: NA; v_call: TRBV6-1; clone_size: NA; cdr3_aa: CASSQGNNEKLFF; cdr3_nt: TGTGCCAGCAGCCAGGGGAACAATGAAAAACTGTTTTTT
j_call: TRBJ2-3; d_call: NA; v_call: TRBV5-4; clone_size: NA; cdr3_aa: CASSPPGPSTDTQYF; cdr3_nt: TGTGCCAGCAGCCCCCCCGGGCCAAGCACAGATACGCAGTATTTT
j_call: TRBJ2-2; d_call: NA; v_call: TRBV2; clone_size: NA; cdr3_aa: CASSESGLFGGELFF; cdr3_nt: TGTGCCAGCAGTGAAAGCGGCTTGTTTGGCGGGGAGCTGTTTTTT
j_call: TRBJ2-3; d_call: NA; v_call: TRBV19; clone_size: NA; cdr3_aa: CASSGDSTDTQYF; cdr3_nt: TGTGCCAGTAGTGGTGATAGCACAGATACGCAGTATTTT
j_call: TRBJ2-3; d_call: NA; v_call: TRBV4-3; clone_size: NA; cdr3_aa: CASSQGFRADTQYF; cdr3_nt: TGCGCCAGCAGCCAAGGGTTTCGGGCAGATACGCAGTATTTT
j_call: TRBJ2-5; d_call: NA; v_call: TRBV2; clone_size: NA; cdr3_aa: CASSYLRDSGETQYF; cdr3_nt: TGTGCCAGCAGTTATCTCAGGGATTCGGGGGAGACCCAGTACTTC
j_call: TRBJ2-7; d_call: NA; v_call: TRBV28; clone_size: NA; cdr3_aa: CASSLQGSSYEQYF; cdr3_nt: TGTGCCAGCAGTTTACAGGGGAGCTCCTACGAGCAGTACTTC
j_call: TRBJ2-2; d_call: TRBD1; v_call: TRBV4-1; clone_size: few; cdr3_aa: CASSDRASTGELFF; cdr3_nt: TGCGCCAGCAGCGACAGGGCCAGCACCGGGGAGCTGTTTTTT
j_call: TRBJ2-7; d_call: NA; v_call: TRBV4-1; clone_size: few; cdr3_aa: CASSLRQVGNEQYF; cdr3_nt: TGCGCCAGCAGTCTACGGCAGGTTGGGAACGAGCAGTACTTC
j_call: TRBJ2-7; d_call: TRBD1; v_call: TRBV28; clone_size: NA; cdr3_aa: CASSLIVDRGPSDLSYEQYF; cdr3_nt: TGTGCCAGCAGTCTCATTGTGGACAGGGGTCCTAGTGACCTCTCCTACGAGCAGTACTTC
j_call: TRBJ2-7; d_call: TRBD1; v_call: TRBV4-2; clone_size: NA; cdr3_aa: CASSLGPGQGAHEQYF; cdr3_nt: TGTGCCAGCAGCCTTGGTCCGGGACAGGGGGCCCACGAGCAGTACTTC
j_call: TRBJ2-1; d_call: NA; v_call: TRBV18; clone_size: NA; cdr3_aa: CASSPNSGNEQFF; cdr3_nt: TGTGCCAGCTCACCGAATTCGGGCAATGAGCAGTTCTTC
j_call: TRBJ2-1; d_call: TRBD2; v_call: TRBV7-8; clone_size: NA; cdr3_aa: CASSYTSGSWNEQFF; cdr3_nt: TGTGCCAGCAGCTACACTAGCGGGAGTTGGAATGAGCAGTTCTTC
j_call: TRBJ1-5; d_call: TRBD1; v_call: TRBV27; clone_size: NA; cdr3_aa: CASSLDREQPQHF; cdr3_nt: TGTGCCAGCAGTTTGGACAGGGAGCAGCCCCAGCATTTT
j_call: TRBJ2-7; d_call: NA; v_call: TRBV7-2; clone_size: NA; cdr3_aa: CASSLVWAADYDQYF; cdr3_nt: TGTGCCAGCAGCTTAGTGTGGGCGGCTGACTACGATCAGTACTTC
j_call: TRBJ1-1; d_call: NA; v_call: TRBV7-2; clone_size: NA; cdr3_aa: CASSVQGRYTEAFF; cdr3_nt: TGTGCCAGCAGCGTCCAGGGTCGGTACACTGAAGCTTTCTTT
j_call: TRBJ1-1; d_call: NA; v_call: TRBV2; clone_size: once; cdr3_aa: CASSEGRQWNTEAFF; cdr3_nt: TGTGCCAGCAGTGAAGGTCGGCAGTGGAACACTGAAGCTTTCTTT
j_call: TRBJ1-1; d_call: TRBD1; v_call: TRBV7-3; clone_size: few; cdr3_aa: CASSLTLLGPTGNAFF; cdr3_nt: TGTGCCAGCAGCTTAACGCTGCTGGGACCGACAGGGAACGCTTTCTTT
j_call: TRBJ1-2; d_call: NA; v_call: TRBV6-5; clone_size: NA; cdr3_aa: CASRTPGSYGYTF; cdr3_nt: TGTGCCAGCAGAACCCCAGGGAGCTATGGCTACACCTTC
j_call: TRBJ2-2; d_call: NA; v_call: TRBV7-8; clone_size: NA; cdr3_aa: CASSSNTGELFF; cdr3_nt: TGTGCCAGCAGCTCTAACACCGGGGAGCTGTTTTTT
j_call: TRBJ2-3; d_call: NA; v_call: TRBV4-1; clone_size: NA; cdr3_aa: CASSQNRVVGTDTQYF; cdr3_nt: TGCGCCAGCAGCCAGAACAGGGTGGTGGGGACAGATACGCAGTATTTT
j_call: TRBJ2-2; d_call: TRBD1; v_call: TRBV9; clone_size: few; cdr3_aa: CASSPRTGNTGELFF; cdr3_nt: TGTGCCAGCAGCCCCCGGACAGGGAACACCGGGGAGCTGTTTTTT
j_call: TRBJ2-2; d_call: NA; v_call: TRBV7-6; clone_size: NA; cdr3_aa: CASSLVVGDTGELFF; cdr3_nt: TGTGCCAGCAGCTTAGTAGTAGGTGACACCGGGGAGCTGTTTTTT
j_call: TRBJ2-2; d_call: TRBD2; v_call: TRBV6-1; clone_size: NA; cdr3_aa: CASRVAGEGGELFF; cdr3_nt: TGTGCCAGCAGAGTAGCGGGAGAAGGTGGGGAGCTGTTTTTT
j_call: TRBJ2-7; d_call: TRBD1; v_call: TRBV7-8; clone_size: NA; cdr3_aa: CASSSGQGIYEQYF; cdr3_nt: TGTGCCAGCAGCTCGGGACAGGGAATTTACGAGCAGTACTTC
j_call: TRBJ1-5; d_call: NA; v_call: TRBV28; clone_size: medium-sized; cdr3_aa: CASNRALGNQPQHF; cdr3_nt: TGTGCCAGCAATCGGGCCCTCGGCAATCAGCCCCAGCATTTT
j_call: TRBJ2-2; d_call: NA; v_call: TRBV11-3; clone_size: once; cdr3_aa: CASSGTGYRGDGELFF; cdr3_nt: TGTGCCAGCAGCGGAACAGGGTATCGGGGCGACGGGGAGCTGTTTTTT
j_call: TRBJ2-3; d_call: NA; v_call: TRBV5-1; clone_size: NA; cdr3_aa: CASSLDSTDTQYF; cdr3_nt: TGCGCCAGCAGCTTGGACAGCACAGATACGCAGTATTTT
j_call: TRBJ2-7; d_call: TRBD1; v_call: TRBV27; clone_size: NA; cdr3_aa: CASSGTAYEQYF; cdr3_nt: TGTGCCAGCAGCGGGACAGCCTACGAGCAGTACTTC
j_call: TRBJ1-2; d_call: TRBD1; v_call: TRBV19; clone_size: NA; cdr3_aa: CASTHRGDSEYGYTF; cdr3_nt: TGTGCCAGTACCCACCGGGGGGACAGTGAGTATGGCTACACCTTC
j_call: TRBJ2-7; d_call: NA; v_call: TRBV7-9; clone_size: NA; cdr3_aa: CASSAKQSSFPYEQYF; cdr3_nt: TGTGCCAGCAGCGCAAAACAGTCTTCCTTTCCCTACGAGCAGTACTTC
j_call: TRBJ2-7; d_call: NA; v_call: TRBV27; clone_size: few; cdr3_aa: CASSLRGREQYF; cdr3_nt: TGTGCCAGCAGTTTACGCGGGCGCGAGCAGTACTTC
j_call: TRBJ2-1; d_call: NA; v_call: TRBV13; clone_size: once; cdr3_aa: CASSWRGPSSYNEQFF; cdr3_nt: TGTGCCAGCAGCTGGAGAGGGCCGAGCTCCTACAATGAGCAGTTCTTC
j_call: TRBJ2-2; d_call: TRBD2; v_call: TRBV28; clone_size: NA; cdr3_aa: CASSLWTSGRNTGELFF; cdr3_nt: TGTGCCAGCAGTTTATGGACTAGCGGGAGGAACACCGGGGAGCTGTTTTTT
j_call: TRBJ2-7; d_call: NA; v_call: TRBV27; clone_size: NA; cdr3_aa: CASSFFNGYEQYF; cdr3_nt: TGTGCCAGCAGTTTCTTCAACGGGTACGAGCAGTACTTC
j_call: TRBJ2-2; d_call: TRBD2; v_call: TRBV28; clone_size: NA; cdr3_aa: CASSLVGLEGTGELFF; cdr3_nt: TGTGCCAGCAGTTTAGTGGGACTAGAGGGCACCGGGGAGCTGTTTTTT
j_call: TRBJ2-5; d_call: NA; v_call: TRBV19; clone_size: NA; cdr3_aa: CASSRGPQPIETQYF; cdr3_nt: TGTGCCAGTAGTAGGGGTCCCCAACCGATTGAGACCCAGTACTTC
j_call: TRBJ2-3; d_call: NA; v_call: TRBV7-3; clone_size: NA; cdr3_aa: CASSLSGRATDTQYF; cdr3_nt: TGTGCCAGCAGCTTATCGGGCAGAGCCACAGATACGCAGTATTTT
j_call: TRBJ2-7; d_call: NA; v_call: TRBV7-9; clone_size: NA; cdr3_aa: CASSSYYEQYF; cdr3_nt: TGTGCCAGCAGCTCCTACTACGAGCAGTACTTC
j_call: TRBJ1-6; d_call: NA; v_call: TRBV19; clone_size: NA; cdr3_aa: CATSGRSSYNSPLHF; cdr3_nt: TGTGCCACCTCCGGTCGGAGCTCCTATAATTCACCCCTCCACTTT
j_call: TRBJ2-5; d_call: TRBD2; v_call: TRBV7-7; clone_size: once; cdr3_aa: CASSLSWTSGVETQYF; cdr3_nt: TGTGCCAGCAGCTTATCCTGGACTAGCGGGGTTGAGACCCAGTACTTC
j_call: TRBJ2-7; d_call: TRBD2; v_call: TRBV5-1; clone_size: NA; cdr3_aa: CASSSGLAGVGEQYF; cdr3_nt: TGCGCCAGCAGCTCAGGACTAGCGGGAGTGGGGGAGCAGTACTTC
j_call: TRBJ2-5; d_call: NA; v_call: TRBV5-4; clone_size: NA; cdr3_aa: CASSLRQETQYF; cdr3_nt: TGTGCCAGCAGCTTGAGGCAAGAGACCCAGTACTTC
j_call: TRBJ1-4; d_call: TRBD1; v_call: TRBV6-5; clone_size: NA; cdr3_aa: CASTSQGAPNEKLFF; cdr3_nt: TGTGCCAGCACCTCACAGGGGGCCCCTAATGAAAAACTGTTTTTT
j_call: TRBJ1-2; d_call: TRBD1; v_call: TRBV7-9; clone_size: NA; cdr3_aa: CASSPGGIGYGYTF; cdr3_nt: TGTGCCAGCAGCCCAGGGGGCATTGGCTATGGCTACACCTTC